This T cell receptor (beta chain) was obtained from a study of cytomegalovirus exposure and HLA in healthy donors. V gave up 4 bases and J gave up 5 bases, with 24 bases separating them. Germline CDR1 reads SGHRS; CDR2 reads YFSETQ. The CDR3 has 17 residues. Profiled with immunoSEQ multiplex PCR; TCRdb holds only in-frame clones, not every one. The data contain 130,000 or so clones, around 90% of them singletons. Among the 120 subjects of the validation cohort, separate from the approximately 700-subject first cohort, were the donors. Findings and caveats of the study: The tendency of first-cohort TCR clusters to co-occur in the 110 or so validation repertoires emerged from a later analysis.

With respect to this clone: Its antigen remains unidentified.

Input material: PBMCs. This sequence was found in a woman aged 18-30 years in good health and CMV-seronegative. The genes are TRBV5-1 and TRBJ2-5; D remains unclear. Here the CDR3 DNA reads TGCGCCAGCAGCCTCGGTTTGCTCGTCGGGTTCTCGGAGACCCAGTACTTC. Residues: CASSLGLLVGFSETQYF.